The present T cell receptor beta chain was sequenced within a study of shared clonotypes between healthy human individuals. Study-wide context: Used for every donor were three CD4 naive, three CD4 memory, two CD8 naive and one CD8 memory plate. Study results and limitations: Donor scarcity curtailed the genetic and exposure-history diversity represented herein.

Repertoires were generated with immunoSEQ multiplex PCR, while TCRdb's copy carries only in-frame clones and drops some. This repertoire shows about 340,000 clones, around four fifths found once; its top ten account for 10%. With regard to this clone: The target antigen is unknown.

CDR3 length equals 14 residues. Trimming cost V 5 bases and J 2 bases, with 10 bases left between them. CDR1 and CDR2 from the germline V gene are SGHTA and FQGNSA. Sequences were obtained from memory CD4+ T cells sorted from blood. Sample subset: CD45RA-negative fraction. The source is a young man in good health. The chain has TRBV7-2 and TRBJ2-1; no clear D gene. The CDR3 here is CASSQSRPYNEQFF. The CDR3 nucleotides read TGTGCCAGCAGCCAAAGCCGACCCTACAATGAGCAGTTCTTC. The full variable domain, completed using reference TRBV7-2 and TRBJ2-1, is GAGVSQSPSNKVTEKGKDVELRCDPISGHTALYWYRQSLGQGLEFLIYFQGNSAPDKSGLPSDRFSAERTGGSVSTLTIQRTQQEDSAVYLCASSQSRPYNEQFFGPGTRLTVL.